A selection of T cell receptor beta chains follows, all from one sample in a study of T cell changes during pregnancy in multiple sclerosis. Profiling relied on immunoSEQ multiplex PCR, and the TCRdb table lists in-frame clones only, not all of them. The sample shows roughly 33,000 clones, about 91% of them seen only once. Sample: CD4+ T cells from peripheral blood mononuclear cells, taken in the third trimester of pregnancy. These receptors all come from a female donor in good health, enrolled as a control in a pregnancy study. CDR3s include the opening cysteine and the closing phenylalanine or tryptophan. A D gene is named only where the DNA matches it firmly. The size of a clone is reported for some rows only, either as once, few or many, or as a class for expanded clones.

V	J	D	size	CDR3	DNA
TRBV19	TRBJ1-5	.	.	CASREQGALSGQPQHF	TGTGCCAGTAGAGAACAGGGCGCCCTGTCGGGTCAGCCCCAGCATTTT
TRBV19	TRBJ2-1	TRBD1	once	CASGRQGFWNEQFF	TGTGCCAGTGGAAGACAGGGGTTCTGGAATGAGCAGTTCTTC
TRBV7-2	TRBJ2-7	.	.	CASSPGRTVYEQYF	TGTGCCAGCAGCCCCGGAAGGACAGTCTACGAGCAGTACTTC
TRBV18	TRBJ1-1	TRBD1	.	CASSDRVGDTEAFF	TGTGCCAGCTCAGACAGGGTCGGCGACACTGAAGCTTTCTTT
TRBV28	TRBJ1-3	TRBD1	.	CASRPTGGAVDTIYF	TGTGCCAGCAGGCCGACAGGGGGCGCGGTTGACACCATATATTTT
TRBV27	TRBJ2-1	.	.	CASSLSGRGGSYNEQFF	TGTGCCAGCAGTTTATCGGGGCGGGGAGGATCCTACAATGAGCAGTTCTTC
TRBV7-9	TRBJ2-3	TRBD2	once	CASSSGTSGSTDTQYF	TGTGCCAGCAGCTCCGGGACTAGCGGGAGCACAGATACGCAGTATTTT
TRBV7-9	TRBJ1-2	.	few	CASSTGTAGGYTF	TGTGCCAGCAGCACTGGGACGGCGGGAGGCTACACCTTC
TRBV19	TRBJ1-3	.	.	CASSPGAIVSGNTIYF	TGTGCCAGTAGCCCCGGAGCAATTGTCTCTGGAAACACCATATATTTT
TRBV10-2	TRBJ1-5	.	.	CASSIGPPGEEPQHF	TGCGCCAGCAGTATTGGTCCTCCCGGGGAAGAGCCCCAGCATTTT
TRBV2	TRBJ2-7	.	.	CATQGGVYYEQYF	TGTGCCACACAGGGTGGGGTTTACTACGAGCAGTACTTC
TRBV12-2	TRBJ2-1	.	.	CASRFTGSSYNEQFF	TGTGCAAGTCGCTTTACAGGGAGCTCCTACAATGAGCAGTTCTTC
TRBV2	TRBJ1-2	TRBD1	.	CATETGGYGYTF	TGTGCCACCGAGACAGGGGGCTATGGCTACACCTTC
TRBV29-1	TRBJ1-4	TRBD1	.	CSGLQGANEKLFF	TGCAGCGGCCTGCAGGGGGCTAATGAAAAACTGTTTTTT
TRBV2	TRBJ1-4	.	few	CASMARGYEKLFF	TGTGCCAGCATGGCCCGGGGTTATGAAAAACTGTTTTTT
TRBV6-6	TRBJ2-1	TRBD1	.	CASRWDRGSDNEQFF	TGTGCCAGCAGGTGGGACAGGGGGTCCGACAATGAGCAGTTCTTC
TRBV2	TRBJ2-4	TRBD2	.	CASSAQRGGRGKNIQYF	TGTGCCAGCAGTGCCCAGCGGGGGGGCCGTGGCAAAAACATTCAGTACTTC
TRBV7-2	TRBJ2-7	.	.	CASSSTGTLYEQYF	TGTGCCAGCAGCTCCACCGGGACTCTATACGAGCAGTACTTC
TRBV7-8	TRBJ2-3	.	.	CASSLAGATDTQYF	TGTGCCAGCAGCTTAGCAGGGGCCACAGATACGCAGTATTTT
TRBV7-6	TRBJ2-3	.	.	CASGGTHSTQYF	TGTGCCAGCGGGGGGACCCATTCAACGCAGTATTTT
TRBV5-1	TRBJ1-1	TRBD1	.	CASSAQGVGNTEAFF	TGCGCCAGCAGCGCCCAGGGGGTGGGGAACACTGAAGCTTTCTTT
TRBV10-3	TRBJ1-1	TRBD1	.	CAISRGQATEAFF	TGTGCCATCAGCAGGGGACAGGCCACTGAAGCTTTCTTT
TRBV5-1	TRBJ1-2	.	.	CASSAEYGYTF	TGCGCCAGCTCCGCGGAATATGGCTACACCTTC
TRBV5-1	TRBJ2-7	TRBD2	.	CASSPGGGRAYEQYF	TGCGCCAGCAGCCCGGGGGGAGGTCGGGCCTACGAGCAGTACTTC
TRBV6-5	TRBJ1-2	TRBD1	.	CASSYMGQGITGYTF	TGTGCCAGCAGTTACATGGGACAGGGTATTACTGGCTACACCTTC
TRBV28	TRBJ1-1	.	.	CASRIPGAWTEAFF	TGTGCCAGCAGAATCCCAGGGGCGTGGACTGAAGCTTTCTTT
TRBV4-3	TRBJ2-3	TRBD1	.	CASSQRGGWVTDTQYF	TGCGCCAGCAGCCAAAGAGGGGGCTGGGTCACAGATACGCAGTATTTT
TRBV6-5	TRBJ2-2	TRBD2	.	CATHRLAGAGELFF	TGTGCCACACATCGGCTAGCGGGAGCCGGGGAGCTGTTTTTT
TRBV14	TRBJ2-7	TRBD2	.	CASSSLAGSSYEQYF	TGTGCCAGCAGCTCACTAGCGGGCTCCTCCTACGAGCAGTACTTC
TRBV6-1	TRBJ2-3	.	.	CASSGGIVLTDTQYF	TGTGCCAGCAGTGGGGGCATAGTTTTGACAGATACGCAGTATTTT
TRBV4-3	TRBJ2-3	TRBD2	.	CASSQDLAGGPGDTQYF	TGCGCCAGCAGCCAAGATCTAGCGGGAGGGCCGGGAGATACGCAGTATTTT
TRBV19	TRBJ2-2	.	once	CASSIVTVPGELFF	TGTGCCAGTAGTATAGTCACAGTCCCCGGGGAGCTGTTTTTT
TRBV5-6	TRBJ1-2	.	.	CASRGHLPYGYTF	TGTGCCAGCAGGGGACACTTACCCTATGGCTACACCTTC
TRBV4-1	TRBJ1-4	.	.	CASSQDRAQGWEKLFF	TGCGCCAGCAGCCAAGATCGGGCGCAGGGGTGGGAAAAACTGTTTTTT
TRBV14	TRBJ1-2	TRBD1	.	CASSYRGLTAYTF	TGTGCCAGCAGCTACAGGGGGCTAACTGCCTACACCTTC
TRBV10-3	TRBJ1-1	TRBD1	.	CAISDGQGGLTEAFF	TGTGCCATCAGTGACGGACAGGGTGGCCTCACTGAAGCTTTCTTT
TRBV16	TRBJ1-1	.	.	CASSQSLAGSRRAFF	TGTGCCAGCAGCCAATCTCTAGCGGGCAGCCGGAGAGCTTTCTTT
TRBV6-1	TRBJ1-2	.	.	CASSVSGQQPIYGYTF	TGTGCCAGCAGTGTTTCCGGACAGCAACCTATTTATGGCTACACCTTC
TRBV4-3	TRBJ2-1	.	.	CASSQDPLTSYNEQFF	TGCGCCAGCAGCCAAGACCCCCTGACTAGCTACAATGAGCAGTTCTTC
TRBV4-1	TRBJ2-5	TRBD1	.	CASSRDRYQETQYF	TGCGCCAGCAGCCGGGACAGGTACCAAGAGACCCAGTACTTC